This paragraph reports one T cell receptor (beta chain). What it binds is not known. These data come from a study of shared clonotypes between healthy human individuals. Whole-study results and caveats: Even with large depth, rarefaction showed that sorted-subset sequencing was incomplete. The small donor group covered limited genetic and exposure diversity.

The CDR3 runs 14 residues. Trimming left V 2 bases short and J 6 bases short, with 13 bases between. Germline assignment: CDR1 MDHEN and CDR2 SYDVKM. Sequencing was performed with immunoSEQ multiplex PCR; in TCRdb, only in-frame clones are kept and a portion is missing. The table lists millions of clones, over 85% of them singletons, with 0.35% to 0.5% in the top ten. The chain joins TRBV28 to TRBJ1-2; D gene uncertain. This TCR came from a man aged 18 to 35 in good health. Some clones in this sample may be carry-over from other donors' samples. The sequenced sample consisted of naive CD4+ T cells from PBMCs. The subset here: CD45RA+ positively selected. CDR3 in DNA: TGTGCCAGCAGTTTAAGCCCCCGGCGCGATGGCTACACCTTC. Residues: CASSLSPRRDGYTF.